This TCR beta chain was observed in a study of OX40 agonist ivuxolimab in advanced cancers. Looking at the study overall: Cohort: 80% to 90% men, mean age approximately 60, aged roughly 20 to 79. Findings and limits, study-wide: Compared with CD4+, CD8+ T cells on average had more expanded clones. CD4+ and CD8+ blood T cells expanded clonally by week 6 at 0.1 to 3.0 mg/kg.

Only in-frame clones appear in the TCRdb table, and some are missing; sequencing was by immunoSEQ multiplex PCR. This table has fewer than 70,000 clones, more than 75% appearing once. CDR3 size: 17 residues. V was clipped by 4 bases and J by 4 bases; unmatched bases: 14. Germline V gene sequence: CDR1 SGHDT, CDR2 YYEEEE. Enrollment shut out patients with autoimmune disease history or systemic immunosuppression. As for this clone: Its antigen is still unknown.

This chain links TRBV5-6 with TRBJ2-7, with 10 bases matching TRBD2. The source material was CD4+ or CD8+ T cells sorted from blood, sampled in a trial of the OX40 agonist ivuxolimab. This sequence originates from an adult with an advanced solid tumor such as melanoma, head and neck, liver or kidney cancer. As DNA, the CDR3 is TGTGCCAGCAGCATCCTCCAATCGGGACTAGCGTTTTACGAGCAGTACTTC. Translating gives CASSILQSGLAFYEQYF.